The present T cell receptor (beta chain) was sequenced within a study of CD8+ T cells in alopecia areata. Study summary: Patients given treatment had severity scored by the percentage of scalp area affected. Broader study findings: Clonality was higher in lesional than normal scalp, especially in alopecia totalis/universalis.

Remarks on this clone: Its matching antigen is unknown.

Treatment given: oral pan-JAK inhibitor, 5-10 mg twice daily. The sorting of PBMCs gave CD4+ and CD8+ T cells. V shed 0 bases and J shed 8 bases, with 11 bases lying between them. Per germline, CDR1 SGHRS and CDR2 YFSETQ. This CDR3 has 13 residues. Reverse transcribed after extraction, RNA yielded cDNA as the sequencing template. The method was immunoSEQ multiplex PCR; TCRdb's version includes in-frame clones alone and lacks a portion of them. The table includes around 270,000 clones, 55% to 75% detected once. The sequencing used CD4+ T cells sorted from blood, collected at week 24, from a patient treated with tofacitinib. This clonotype was obtained from a human donor with alopecia areata. The chain has TRBV5-1 and TRBJ1-2; D may be TRBD1 (5 bases). The CDR3 region is CASSLAQGYGYTF. CDR3 DNA: TGCGCCAGCAGCTTGGCGCAGGGTTACGGCTACACCTTC.